This TCR beta chain is drawn from a study of CD8+ T cells in alopecia areata. Study in general: Those treated were given oral tofacitinib at 5 to 10 mg twice daily.

This clone was counted only a few times. Its antigen is as yet unknown. Extracted RNA was reverse transcribed into cDNA, the sequencing template. Assay: immunoSEQ multiplex PCR; the TCRdb copy retains only in-frame clones and omits some. The table records approximately 300,000 clones, 55% to 75% of them present only once. Germline V CDR1 and CDR2: SQVTM, ANQGSEA. The CDR3 length is 14 residues. J lost 2 bases, V lost 5 bases, and 8 bases had no gene match. Treatment of the sample: oral pan-JAK inhibitor, 5-10 mg twice daily. General study findings and limits: For patients receiving tofacitinib, scalp clonality and expanded CD8+ clones among the top 100 significantly decreased.

The chain links TRBV29-1 to TRBJ2-5, with 7 positions matching TRBD1. The sample was CD4+ T cells sorted from blood, taken at week 24, from a patient treated with tofacitinib. The source is a human donor with alopecia areata. The CDR3 region has the DNA TGCAGCGTTCGATCCGGGACAGAACAAGAGACCCAGTACTTC. Protein sequence: CSVRSGTEQETQYF.